Below are 20 T cell receptor beta chains sequenced from a single sample in a study of T cells in Graves' hyperthyroidism and ophthalmopathy. The TCR beta CDR3 regions underwent amplification using RNA transcripts as the source. During a first-round RT-PCR of the TCR CDR3, the HTBI primer set was used. TCRdb itself ran the multiplex PCR reads through MiXCR, one entry per CDR3 protein. The sample yields around 450,000 distinct CDR3 sequences, roughly an eighth seen once. Sequenced input: blood. The receptors stem from a young woman with Graves' hyperthyroidism.

The CDR3 reads CASTRGHEQFF. The CDR3 region has the DNA TGCGCCAGCACCAGAGGCCATGAGCAGTTCTTC. The chain employs TRBV5-1 and TRBJ2-1; D gene unclear. Trimming cost V 6 bases and J 8 bases, with 9 bases left between them. Germline loops: CDR1 SGHRS, CDR2 YFSETQ. The CDR3 covers 11 residues. Filled out from reference TRBV5-1 and TRBJ2-1, the complete variable domain reads KAGVTQTPRYLIKTRGQQVTLSCSPISGHRSVSWYQQTPGQGLQFLFEYFSETQRNKGNFPGRFSGRQFSNSRSEMNVSTLELGDSALYLCASTRGHEQFFGPGTRLTVL.

The V and J genes are TRBV6-2 or TRBV6-3 and TRBJ1-5; D not certain. The CDR3 loop spans 12 amino acids. Trimming stripped 5 bases from V and 5 bases from J, with 7 bases between. The germline gives CDR1 MNHEY, CDR2 SVGEGT. The CDR3 region is CASSPLDQPQHF. The CDR3 nucleotides read TGTGCCAGCAGTCCCCTAGATCAGCCCCAGCATTTT.

This chain joins TRBV7-2 and TRBJ1-2, with D unresolved. This CDR3 is 13 amino acids long. CDR1 is SGHTA and CDR2 is FQGNSA in the germline V gene. Trimming took off 2 bases at V and 7 bases at J, with 11 bases between the two ends. CDR3 bases: TGTGCCAGCAGCTTAAGGGCCCTCATTGGCTACACCTTC. This gives the protein CASSLRALIGYTF.

In the case of this clonotype: With a much larger clone just one base away, this may be a read error. The chain has TRBV11-2 and TRBJ2-7; D may correspond to TRBD1 or TRBD2 (6 bases each). The CDR3 runs 15 residues. CDR1 and CDR2 (germline): SGHAT, FQNNGV. In DNA form, the CDR3 reads TGTGCCAACAGCTTAGGGCCGGGGGCGCCGCACGAGCAGTACTTC. The encoded protein is CANSLGPGAPHEQYF.

A note on this clonotype: This may be a read error, as it is one base from a much larger clone. The chain is built from TRBV30 and TRBJ2-1; TRBD2 matches at 10 bases. Per germline, CDR1 GTSNPN and CDR2 SVGIG (reference sequence). This CDR3 has 16 residues. Trimming cost V 3 bases and J 0 bases; bases outside gene matches: 5. The CDR3 DNA sequence: TGTGCCTGGAGATCTGCTAGCGGGAGCTCCTACAATGAGCAGTTCTTC. Protein: CAWRSASGSSYNEQFF.

This clonotype was seen many times. This chain links TRBV10-1 with TRBJ1-1; D is unclear. V was shortened by 0 bases and J by 0 bases, with 5 bases between the two germline ends. Looked up from germline, CDR1 is WNHNN and CDR2 is SYGVQD (reference sequence). This CDR3 has 14 amino acids. The CDR3 coding sequence is TGCGCCAGCAGTGAGTCGTTAGTGAACACTGAAGCTTTCTTT. It codes for CASSESLVNTEAFF.

Details on this clonotype: A much larger clone lies one base from this, so it may be a read error. The V gene is TRBV6-5, the J gene TRBJ1-2, with D possibly TRBD1 on 5 matching bases. Trimming removed 5 bases at V and 7 bases at J, with 20 bases between. The germline CDR1 and CDR2 sequences are MNHEY and SVGAGI. This CDR3 is 15 amino acids long. The CDR3 DNA follows: TGTGCCAGCAGTGTACTGGAGGGGTCGTCAAGTGGCTACACCTTC. Amino acids: CASSVLEGSSSGYTF.

The chain recombines TRBV19 with TRBJ2-3, with D maybe TRBD1 (5 bases). Germline assignment: CDR1 LNHDA and CDR2 SQIVND (reference sequence). Deletions cut 5 bases from V and 2 bases from J, with 14 bases between. This CDR3 contains 15 residues. CDR3 nucleotides: TGTGCCAGTAGTGTCAAACAGGCGCTCACAGATACGCAGTATTTT. This codes for CASSVKQALTDTQYF. Supplemented by reference TRBV19 and TRBJ2-3, the full variable domain reads DGGITQSPKYLFRKEGQNVTLSCEQNLNHDAMYWYRQDPGQGLRLIYYSQIVNDFQKGDIAEGYSVSREKKESFPLTVTSAQKNPTAFYLCASSVKQALTDTQYFGPGTRLTVL.

This clonotype was recorded at least ten times. The chain joins TRBV4-1 to TRBJ1-4, with D maybe TRBD1 (5 bases). This CDR3 region has 13 residues. Germline-derived CDR1 and CDR2 are MGHRA and YSYEKL. V was shortened by 1 base and J by 8 bases, with 8 bases between the two germline ends. CDR3 in amino acids: CASSQGQWEKLFF. CDR3 nucleotides: TGCGCCAGCAGCCAAGGACAGTGGGAAAAACTGTTTTTT.

A word on this clonotype: At one end the junction does not follow the germline gene, possibly because of a read error. This chain joins TRBV3-1 and TRBJ2-1; 12 bases line up with TRBD2. The germline CDR1 and CDR2 sequences are LGHDT and YNNKEL (reference sequence). The CDR3 totals 18 residues. This CDR3 reads CASSPNHRLAGAGDEQSF. CDR3 coding DNA: TGTGCCAGCAGCCCGAACCATAGACTAGCGGGAGCTGGGGATGAGCAGTCCTTC.

On this clonotype itself: A single base separates this from a much larger clone, so it may be a read error. The V call is TRBV19, the J call TRBJ1-5; 10 bases line up with TRBD1. The J segment lost 2 bases and the V segment lost 9 bases, leaving 7 bases of the junction unmatched. The CDR3 contains 15 residues. Germline assignment: CDR1 LNHDA and CDR2 SQIVND (reference sequence). In DNA form, the CDR3 reads TGTGCCAGCAACGACAGGGGGCGCGGCAATCAGCCCCAGCATTTT. Translating gives CASNDRGRGNQPQHF.

This chain uses TRBV19 with TRBJ2-5, with 7 bases matching TRBD2. V shed 4 bases, J shed 5 bases, and the junction held 10 bases outside the gene matches. Per the germline V gene, CDR1 is LNHDA and CDR2 is SQIVND (reference sequence). The CDR3 consists of 15 residues. CDR3: CASSTQTSLSETQYF. The CDR3 nucleotides are TGTGCCAGTAGTACCCAGACTAGCTTATCGGAGACCCAGTACTTC.

The chain is built from TRBV6-1 and TRBJ2-7; D gene unclear. Trimming cost V 8 bases and J 3 bases, with 17 bases left between them. Germline V gene sequence: CDR1 MNHNS, CDR2 SASEGT. The CDR3 is made up of 14 amino acids. CDR3 nucleotide sequence: TGTGCCAGCTGCGGAGTTTGGGGAAGCTACGAGCAGTACTTC. Translation: CASCGVWGSYEQYF.

The sample holds a few counts of this clonotype. This rearrangement joins TRBV2 to TRBJ1-5, with D possibly being TRBD1 (5 bases). V was trimmed by 9 bases and J by 4 bases, leaving 10 bases between them. From germline, CDR1 is SNHLY and CDR2 FYNNEI. This CDR3 comprises 12 residues. This CDR3 is CASAQVNQPQHF. DNA of the CDR3: TGTGCCAGTGCACAGGTGAATCAGCCCCAGCATTTT.

This clonotype occurred many times. The genes are TRBV27 and TRBJ2-7, with D possibly TRBD2 on 5 matching bases. The CDR3 covers 13 residues. V shed 3 bases and J shed 2 bases, with 8 bases lying between them. The germline gives CDR1 MNHEY, CDR2 SMNVEV (reference sequence). The CDR3, as DNA: TGTGCCAGCAGTTTTTCGGGGACCTACGAGCAGTACTTC. The encoded protein is CASSFSGTYEQYF.

J is TRBJ2-3 and V is TRBV14; no clear D. This CDR3 is built from 16 residues. Germline V gives CDR1 SGHDN, CDR2 FVKESK. The V end was cut by 1 base, the J end by 6 bases, with 17 bases between. In nucleotides, the CDR3 is TGTGCCAGCAGCCAAGGGTACGGCGGAGCCGAGGATACGCAGTATTTT. It specifies CASSQGYGGAEDTQYF.

This clonotype was seen only a few times. This chain uses TRBV19 with TRBJ1-1; D is uncertain. Trimming removed 3 bases from V and 0 bases from J, with 11 bases in between. This CDR3 has 15 amino acids. Germline lookup yields CDR1 LNHDA and CDR2 SQIVND (reference sequence). CDR3 loop: CASSIRATMNTEAFF. CDR3 DNA sequence: TGTGCCAGTAGTATTAGGGCAACTATGAACACTGAAGCTTTCTTT.

Concerning this clonotype itself: Since a much larger clone is just one base distant, this may be a read error. The chain recombines TRBV5-6 with TRBJ2-7, with D maybe TRBD2 (5 bases). Germline CDR1 and CDR2: SGHDT and YYEEEE. Trimming cost V 5 bases and J 7 bases, with 16 bases left between them. This CDR3 has 13 residues. CDR3 protein: CASSRFGGAEQYF. CDR3 bases: TGTGCCAGCAGTAGGTTCGGAGGTGCTGAGCAGTACTTC. Full variable domain (missing parts from reference TRBV5-6 and TRBJ2-7): DAGVTQSPTHLIKTRGQQVTLRCSPKSGHDTVSWYQQALGQGPQFIFQYYEEEERQRGNFPDRFSGHQFPNYSSELNVNALLLGDSALYLCASSRFGGAEQYFGPGTRLTVT.

This clonotype has a count of ten or more. The genes are TRBV3-1 and TRBJ1-1, with 8 bases aligning to TRBD1. V lost 3 bases and J lost 6; bases outside the gene matches: 9. The CDR3 is 15 residues long. The germline CDR1 and CDR2 sequences are LGHDT and YNNKEL (reference sequence). The CDR3 loop reads CASSQQRQGPPEAFF. CDR3 in DNA: TGTGCCAGCAGCCAGCAAAGACAGGGGCCCCCTGAAGCTTTCTTT.

In this sample, this clonotype turned up a few times. This chain connects TRBV27 to TRBJ1-2; 10 nucleotides align to TRBD1. After removal of 6 bases from V and 8 bases from J, the junction contained 12 bases not matched to a gene. CDR1 and CDR2 (germline): MNHEY, SMNVEV (reference sequence). This CDR3 has 15 amino acids. In DNA form, the CDR3 reads TGTGCCAGCAGCCGGGGGGACAGGGGAATCGGGGGCTACACCTTC. It yields the protein CASSRGDRGIGGYTF.